This TCR beta chain is from a study of CD8+ T cells in alopecia areata. The CDR3 spans 13 residues. V was trimmed by 2 bases and J by 0 bases, leaving 7 bases between them. The germline gives CDR1 SQVTM, CDR2 ANQGSEA. Only one count was recorded for this clone. Its target is not known. Treatment described: oral pan-JAK inhibitor, 5-10 mg twice daily. cDNA prepared by RNA extraction and subsequent reverse transcription served as the template for sequencing. Profiling relied on immunoSEQ multiplex PCR, and the TCRdb table lists in-frame clones only, not all of them. The sample consists of under 300,000 clones, about 62% of them appearing once. Study-wide points: Scalp clonality and expanded CD8+ clones among the top 100 showed significant decreases with tofacitinib. Persistence of many expanded lesional clones was seen in scalp and blood during tofacitinib.

The sample consisted of CD4+ T cells sorted from blood, taken at approximately week 52, from a patient treated with tofacitinib. The chain links TRBV29-1 to TRBJ1-2; D uncertain. This TCR came from a human donor with alopecia areata. CDR3 sequence (DNA): TGCAGCGTTGAACTTGCGTCTAACTATGGCTACACCTTC. As protein: CSVELASNYGYTF. The entire variable domain, with the rest obtained from reference TRBV29-1 and TRBJ1-2, is as follows: SAVISQKPSRDICQRGTSLTIQCQVDSQVTMMFWYRQQPGQSLTLIATANQGSEATYESGFVIDKFPISRPNLTFSTLTVSNMSPEDSSIYLCSVELASNYGYTFGSGTRLTVV.